Presented here are 25 T cell receptor beta chains from one specimen sequenced in a study of metastatic and nonmetastatic thyroid tumors. Via MiXCR, TCRdb re-called the PCR reads. The data show about 6,500 clones, approximately 34% seen once. Thyroid surgery had not been preceded by any treatment in any patient. The specimen was adjacent normal tissue. All receptors come from a female donor with papillary thyroid cancer or a benign thyroid nodule (not recorded which). Some clones in this sample may be carry-over from other donors' samples.

This clone was detected a few times. The CDR3 DNA follows: TGCGCCAGCAGCATAGGGACAGCCAACTCCTACGAGCAGTACTTC. It yields the protein CASSIGTANSYEQYF. The chain carries TRBV5-1 and TRBJ2-7; 7 bases align to TRBD1. The CDR3 has 15 residues. Germline CDR1 is SGHRS and CDR2 is YFSETQ. With 4 bases clipped from V and 0 bases from J, the junction kept 7 bases outside the gene matches.

This clone was picked up a small number of times. This sequence joins TRBV20-1 and TRBJ1-2, with TRBD1 identical over 7 bases. The germline CDR1 and CDR2 sequences are DFQATT and SNEGSKA (reference sequence). CDR3 length: 15 amino acids. Trimming removed 1 base from V and 5 bases from J; junction bases left unmatched: 10. DNA for the CDR3: TGCAGTGCTAGAGGCCGACAGGGACGGGGGTATGGCTACACCTTC. Translating gives CSARGRQGRGYGYTF.

This clone has only a few counts. The chain has TRBV6-1 and TRBJ2-7; 9 bases match TRBD1. Germline V gives CDR1 MNHNS, CDR2 SASEGT. The CDR3 spans 14 residues. V dropped 6 bases and J dropped 2; count of bases not matched to a gene: 5. The CDR3 loop is CASSPRDRAYEQYF. CDR3 nucleotide sequence: TGTGCCAGCAGCCCTCGGGACAGGGCCTACGAGCAGTACTTC.

This clone was seen more than once but under ten times. V is TRBV28 and J is TRBJ2-3; maybe TRBD1 (6 bases). This CDR3 is 16 amino acids long. Germline values: CDR1 MDHEN, CDR2 SYDVKM. With 2 bases removed from V and 2 bases from J, the gap between germline ends came to 14 bases. The CDR3 loop reads CASSLQRAGDTDTQYF. CDR3 DNA: TGTGCCAGCAGTTTACAACGGGCAGGGGACACAGATACGCAGTATTTT. Using reference TRBV28 and TRBJ2-3 for the parts outside the CDR3, the full variable domain is DVKVTQSSRYLVKRTGEKVFLECVQDMDHENMFWYRQDPGLGLRLIYFSYDVKMKEKGDIPEGYSVSREKKERFSLILESASTNQTSMYLCASSLQRAGDTDTQYFGPGTRLTVL.

V is TRBV7-2 and J is TRBJ2-5; 8 positions match TRBD1. The CDR3 contains 15 residues. The germline gives CDR1 SGHTA, CDR2 FQGNSA. Trimming removed 3 bases from V and 6 bases from J; junction bases left unmatched: 9. CDR3 DNA sequence: TGTGCCAGCAGCTTTCATGACAGGGGATTAAAGACCCAGTACTTC. Protein sequence: CASSFHDRGLKTQYF.

This clone has just a few counts. This chain uses TRBV5-4 with TRBJ1-1; D is possibly TRBD1 (5 bases). The V and J ends lost 2 bases and 1 base respectively, with 15 bases between them. CDR3 length: 16 residues. CDR1 and CDR2 from the germline V gene are SGHNT and YYREEE (reference sequence). CDR3 in amino acids: CASSLLVGQGNTEAFF. As DNA, the CDR3 is TGTGCCAGCAGCTTACTAGTTGGCCAGGGGAACACTGAAGCTTTCTTT.

This chain connects TRBV6-1 to TRBJ2-7; 8 bases are shared with TRBD1. Germline V CDR1 and CDR2: MNHNS, SASEGT. The CDR3 covers 14 residues. Trimming cost V 5 bases and J 4 bases; bases outside gene matches: 7. The CDR3 DNA is TGTGCCAGCAGTACCTCGGACAGGGCGTACGAGCAGTACTTC. Protein: CASSTSDRAYEQYF.

The chain has TRBV2 and TRBJ2-1; 9 bases are shared with TRBD2. The germline V gene has CDR1 SNHLY and CDR2 FYNNEI. This CDR3 comprises 15 residues. V lost 1 base to trimming and J lost 5 bases; unmatched junction nucleotides: 3. Here the CDR3 reads CASSEGASGDNEQFF. DNA for the CDR3: TGTGCCAGCAGTGAAGGGGCTAGCGGGGACAATGAGCAGTTCTTC. Full variable domain (rest looked up from reference TRBV2 and TRBJ2-1): EPEVTQTPSHQVTQMGQEVILRCVPISNHLYFYWYRQILGQKVEFLVSFYNNEISEKSEIFDDQFSVERPDGSNFTLKIRSTKLEDSAMYFCASSEGASGDNEQFFGPGTRLTVL.

V gene TRBV28 combines with J gene TRBJ1-2; D not certain. Trimming removed 5 bases at V and 2 bases at J, with 18 bases between. The CDR3 has 16 amino acids. Germline assignment: CDR1 MDHEN and CDR2 SYDVKM. The DNA for the CDR3 is TGTGCCAGCAGTAATCCGGCCGGGCAACGGAACTATGGCTACACCTTC. Residues: CASSNPAGQRNYGYTF.

CDR3 nucleotide sequence: TGTGCCAGCAGTTTTTCTGTTGGCACTGAAGCTTTCTTT. Protein: CASSFSVGTEAFF. The chain uses TRBV28 and TRBJ1-1, with D unclear. The germline CDR1 and CDR2 sequences are MDHEN and SYDVKM. The CDR3 contains 13 residues. The V and J ends lost 3 bases and 4 bases respectively, with 9 bases between them.

The chain links TRBV20-1 to TRBJ1-5; D not resolved. Germline V CDR1 and CDR2: DFQATT, SNEGSKA (reference sequence). This CDR3 has 13 amino acids. V was clipped by 1 base and J by 9 bases, with 13 bases between them. The CDR3 DNA reads as TGCAGTGCTAGAGTAGCGGGTCCGGGGCCCCAGCATTTT. Protein product: CSARVAGPGPQHF.

This chain joins TRBV6-2 or TRBV6-3 and TRBJ2-5; 9 nucleotides match TRBD1. The CDR3 is made up of 15 amino acids. The V gene's germline CDR1 is MNHEY and CDR2 SVGEGT. Germline trimming cut 5 bases from V and 4 bases from J; bases unmatched to any gene: 8. The CDR3, as DNA: TGTGCCAGCAGTACTCACAGGGGGCGCGGAGAGACCCAGTACTTC. This gives the protein CASSTHRGRGETQYF.

This chain links TRBV29-1 with TRBJ1-1; 7 nucleotides agree with TRBD1. V shed 6 bases and J 1 base; nucleotides not matched to a gene: 5. This CDR3 is 13 amino acids long. From germline, CDR1 is SQVTM and CDR2 ANQGSEA. CDR3 sequence: CSVDRAENTEAFF. In DNA, the CDR3 is TGCAGCGTCGACAGGGCCGAGAACACTGAAGCTTTCTTT.

V usage is TRBV20-1 and J usage is TRBJ1-6; tentatively, D is TRBD1 (5 bases). V shed 3 bases and J shed 7 bases, with 7 bases lying between them. The CDR3 extends over 12 amino acids. Germline CDR1 DFQATT, CDR2 SNEGSKA (reference sequence). CDR3 DNA sequence: TGCAGTGCTAGTGGGGGAAATTCACCCCTCCACTTT. Translation: CSASGGNSPLHF.

This clone was recorded many times. V and J are TRBV18 and TRBJ2-5; 7 bases are shared with TRBD1. The CDR3 length is 13 residues. With V trimmed by 8 bases and J by 3 bases, 6 bases remained unmatched. CDR1 is KGHSH and CDR2 is LQKENI in the germline V gene. CDR3 in DNA: TGTGCCAGCGCAACGGGACAGAAAGAGACCCAGTACTTC. This encodes CASATGQKETQYF.

There are a few counts of this clone. V usage is TRBV19 and J usage is TRBJ1-1; D remains ambiguous. CDR1 LNHDA and CDR2 SQIVND come from the germline V gene (reference sequence). V lost 3 bases, J lost 1 base, and 12 bases lay in between. The CDR3 is 15 amino acids. The CDR3 loop reads CASSIRIISNTEAFF. CDR3 coding DNA: TGTGCCAGTAGTATCAGAATTATATCGAACACTGAAGCTTTCTTT.

As concerns this clone: A junction end diverges from the germline sequence, so it may reflect a read error. The gene calls are TRBV20-1 and TRBJ2-7, with 10 bases that match TRBD2. The CDR3 covers 12 residues. The germline CDR1 and CDR2 sequences are DFQATT and SNEGSKA (reference sequence). This chain's CDR3 is CSAREGPSGSHF. In nucleotides, the CDR3 is TGCAGTGCTAGAGAGGGGCCTAGCGGGAGTCACTTC.

This chain connects TRBV7-9 to TRBJ1-4, with D unclear. The V and J ends lost 3 bases and 7 bases respectively, with 9 bases between them. Germline V CDR1 and CDR2: SEHNR, FQNEAQ (reference sequence). CDR3 length equals 13 residues. The DNA for the CDR3 is TGTGCCAGCAGCTTTGGTGTCGGTGAAAAACTGTTTTTT. Protein product: CASSFGVGEKLFF.

As concerns this clone: The same CDR3 arises from other DNA sequences in this sample as well. The CDR3 nucleotides are TGTGCCAGCAGCGCTGGGACTAGCGTCACAGATACGCAGTATTTT. Its translation: CASSAGTSVTDTQYF. V and J are TRBV9 and TRBJ2-3; 10 bases are shared with TRBD2. The CDR3 sequence is 15 residues long. Per germline, CDR1 SGDLS and CDR2 YYNGEE. The V gene end was trimmed by 3 bases and the J gene end by 2 bases; junction bases not matched to a gene: 3.

The V call is TRBV6-2 or TRBV6-3, the J call TRBJ2-5; TRBD1 aligns across 8 bases. With V trimmed by 5 bases and J by 5 bases, 13 bases remained unmatched. CDR1 is MNHEY, CDR2 SVGEGT, per germline. The CDR3 is 16 amino acids. CDR3 protein: CASSLQGGSVGETQYF. The CDR3 region has the DNA TGTGCCAGCAGTCTACAGGGGGGATCGGTAGGGGAGACCCAGTACTTC.

The chain links TRBV6-1 to TRBJ1-4; no firm D call. This CDR3 is built from 15 residues. The V end lost 9 bases, the J end lost 3 bases, and 17 bases lay between the germline ends. Germline V gives CDR1 MNHNS, CDR2 SASEGT. The CDR3 DNA follows: TGTGCCAGGACTGAGTGGGGAGAACCTAATGAAAAACTGTTTTTT. Its translation is CARTEWGEPNEKLFF.

This clone was observed at least ten times. V gene TRBV7-3 combines with J gene TRBJ2-2, with D possibly matching TRBD1 (5 bases). The CDR3 extends over 15 amino acids. V shed 2 bases and J shed 5 bases, with 12 bases lying between them. Germline assignment: CDR1 SGHTA and CDR2 FQGTGA. This chain's CDR3 is CASSLGQGGTGELFF. Written as DNA, the CDR3 is TGTGCCAGCAGCTTAGGCCAGGGTGGGACCGGGGAGCTGTTTTTT.

This sequence joins TRBV20-1 and TRBJ2-6; the match to TRBD1 covers 9 bases. Per the germline V gene, CDR1 is DFQATT and CDR2 is SNEGSKA (reference sequence). The CDR3 is 15 residues long. Trimming cost V 4 bases and J 2 bases; bases outside gene matches: 3. The CDR3 DNA reads TGCAGTGCTACGAACAGGGGGCCTGGGGCCAACGTCCTGACTTTC. This codes for CSATNRGPGANVLTF.

By share, this clone counts as large (0.1 to 1%). The gene calls are TRBV6-1 and TRBJ1-5; D possibly corresponds to TRBD1 (6 bases). Germline V lookup: CDR1 MNHNS, CDR2 SASEGT. Trimming pared 5 bases from V and 2 bases from J, leaving 16 bases between. The CDR3 extends over 16 amino acids. This chain's CDR3 is CASSRGGSYGNQPQHF. The CDR3 DNA is TGTGCCAGCAGTAGGGGGGGGAGTTATGGCAATCAGCCCCAGCATTTT.

V usage is TRBV4-2 and J usage is TRBJ1-5, with D perhaps matching TRBD1 (5 bases). The length of the CDR3 is 16 residues. Germline V gives CDR1 LGHNA, CDR2 YNFKEQ. The V end was cut by 2 bases, the J end by 3 bases, with 14 bases between. CDR3 sequence: CASSQFLTASNQPQHF. CDR3 DNA sequence: TGTGCCAGCAGCCAATTTTTGACAGCCTCCAATCAGCCCCAGCATTTT.